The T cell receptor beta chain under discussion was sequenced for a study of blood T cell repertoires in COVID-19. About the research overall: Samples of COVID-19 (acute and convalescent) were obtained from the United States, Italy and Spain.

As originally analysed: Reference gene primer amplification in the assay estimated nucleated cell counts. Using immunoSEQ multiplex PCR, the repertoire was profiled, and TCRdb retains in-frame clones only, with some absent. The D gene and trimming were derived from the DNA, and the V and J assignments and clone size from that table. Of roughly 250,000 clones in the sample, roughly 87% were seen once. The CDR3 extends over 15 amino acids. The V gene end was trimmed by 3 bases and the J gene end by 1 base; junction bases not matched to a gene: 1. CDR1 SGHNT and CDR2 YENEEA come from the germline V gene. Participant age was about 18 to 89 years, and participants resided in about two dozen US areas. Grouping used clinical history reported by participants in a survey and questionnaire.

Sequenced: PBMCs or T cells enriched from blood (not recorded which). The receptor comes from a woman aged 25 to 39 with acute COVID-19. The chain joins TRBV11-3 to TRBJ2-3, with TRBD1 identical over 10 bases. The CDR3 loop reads CASSFGTGGTDTQYF. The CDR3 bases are TGTGCCAGCAGCTTCGGGACAGGGGGCACAGATACGCAGTATTTT.